This section outlines one TCR beta chain sequence together with its context. The data are from a study of neoadjuvant anti-PD-1 for oral cavity cancer. Overall study: Patients mostly received three to four biweekly nivolumab doses at 3 mg/kg before surgery.

Blood libraries mostly used roughly 520 ng genomic DNA, six replicates each. The protocol was immunoSEQ multiplex PCR, while the TCRdb copy is restricted to in-frame clones and leaves out a portion. The table records around 12,000 clones, over 65% of them present only once. The patients had HPV-negative, locally advanced oral cavity squamous cell carcinoma. CDR1 is SEHNR and CDR2 is FQNEAQ in the germline V gene (reference sequence). Trimming shortened V by 1 base and J by 1 base, and 7 bases separated the two germline ends. This CDR3 region has 14 residues. The receptor comes from a person aged 40 to 85 with oral cavity squamous cell carcinoma. Sequenced here: PBMCs, sampled before nivolumab (anti-PD-1) treatment. The chain couples TRBV7-9 to TRBJ1-1; perhaps TRBD1 as D (5 bases). The CDR3 DNA sequence: TGTGCCAGCAGCTTAGGGGGCTCGAACACTGAAGCTTTCTTT. It is translated as CASSLGGSNTEAFF.